The T cell receptor beta chain described here comes from a study of cytotoxic CD8 clonotypes in ibrutinib-treated CLL. Study-wide context: The subjects consisted of approximately twelve relapsed/refractory and about 14 treatment-naive individuals, with fewer than 18 IGHV unmutated. General study points: Clonality climbed at ibrutinib response, then dropped toward baseline at progression. Public clonotypes, rarely seen, contracted or held steady on treatment.

Remarks on this clone: Its antigen is unidentified.

Measured with immunoSEQ multiplex PCR; TCRdb has only the in-frame clones, and not every one. The sample holds tens of thousands of clones, more than 70% seen once. V lost 7 bases and J lost 5; bases outside the gene matches: 4. The CDR3 spans 14 residues. Germline V CDR1 and CDR2: LNHDA, SQIVND (reference sequence). With cryopreserved PBMCs as the source, roughly 2 micrograms of genomic DNA went to TCR beta libraries. The TCR originated in a human donor with chronic lymphocytic leukemia. The chain employs TRBV19 and TRBJ2-7; 14 positions agree with TRBD2. Source: PBMCs, taken after 12 months of ibrutinib treatment. In DNA, the CDR3 is TGTGCCAGTATGGGGACTAGCGGGAGCCACGAGCAGTACTTC. It is translated as CASMGTSGSHEQYF.